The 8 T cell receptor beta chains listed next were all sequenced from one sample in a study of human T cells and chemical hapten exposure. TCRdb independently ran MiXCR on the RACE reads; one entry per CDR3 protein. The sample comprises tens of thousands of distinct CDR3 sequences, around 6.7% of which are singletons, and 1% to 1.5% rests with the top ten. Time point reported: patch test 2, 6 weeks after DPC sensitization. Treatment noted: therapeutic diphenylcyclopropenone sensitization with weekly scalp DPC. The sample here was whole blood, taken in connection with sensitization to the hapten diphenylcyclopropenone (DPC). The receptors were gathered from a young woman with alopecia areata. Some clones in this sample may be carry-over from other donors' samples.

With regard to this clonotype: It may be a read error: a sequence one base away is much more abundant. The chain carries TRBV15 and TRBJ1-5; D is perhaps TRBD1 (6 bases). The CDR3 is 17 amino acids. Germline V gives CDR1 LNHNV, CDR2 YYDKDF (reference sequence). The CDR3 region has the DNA TGTGTCACCAGCAGAACCAGCGGACAGTTAAGCAATCAGCCCCAGCATTTT. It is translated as CVTSRTSGQLSNQPQHF.

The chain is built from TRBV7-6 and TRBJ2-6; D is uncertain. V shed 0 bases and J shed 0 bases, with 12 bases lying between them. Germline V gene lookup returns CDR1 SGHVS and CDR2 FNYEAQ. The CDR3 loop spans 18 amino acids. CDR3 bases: TGTGCCAGCAGCTTAGCTCCGGGTCAAAGCTCTGGGGCCAACGTCCTGACTTTC. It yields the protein CASSLAPGQSSGANVLTF.

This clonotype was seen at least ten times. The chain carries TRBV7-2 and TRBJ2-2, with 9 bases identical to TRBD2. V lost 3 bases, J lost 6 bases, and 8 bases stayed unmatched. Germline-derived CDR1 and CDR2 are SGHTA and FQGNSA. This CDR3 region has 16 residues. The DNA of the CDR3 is TGTGCCAGCAGCTTCAGCTTGGCTAGCGGGGCCGGGGAGCTGTTTTTT. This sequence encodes CASSFSLASGAGELFF. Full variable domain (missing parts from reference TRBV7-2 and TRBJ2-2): GAGVSQSPSNKVTEKGKDVELRCDPISGHTALYWYRQSLGQGLEFLIYFQGNSAPDKSGLPSDRFSAERTGGSVSTLTIQRTQQEDSAVYLCASSFSLASGAGELFFGEGSRLTVL.

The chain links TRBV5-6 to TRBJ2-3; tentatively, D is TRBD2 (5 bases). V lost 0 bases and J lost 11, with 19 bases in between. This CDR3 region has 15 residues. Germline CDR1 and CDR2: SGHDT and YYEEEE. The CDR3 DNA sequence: TGTGCCAGCAGCTTGGATGGGGAGTCCCTGGGGAAGCAGTATTTT. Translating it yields CASSLDGESLGKQYF.

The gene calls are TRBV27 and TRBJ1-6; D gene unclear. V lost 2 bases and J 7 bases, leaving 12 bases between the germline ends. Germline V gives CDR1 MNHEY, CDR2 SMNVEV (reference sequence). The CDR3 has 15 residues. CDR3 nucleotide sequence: TGTGCCAGCAGTTTACACACCCTGGTGAATTCACCCCTCCACTTT. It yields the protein CASSLHTLVNSPLHF.

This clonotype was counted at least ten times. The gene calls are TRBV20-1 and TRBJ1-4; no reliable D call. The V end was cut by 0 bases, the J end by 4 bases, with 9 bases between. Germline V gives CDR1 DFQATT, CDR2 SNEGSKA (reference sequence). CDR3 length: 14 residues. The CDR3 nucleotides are TGCAGTGCTAGAGAAGCCACAGTTAATGAAAAACTGTTTTTT. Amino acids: CSAREATVNEKLFF.

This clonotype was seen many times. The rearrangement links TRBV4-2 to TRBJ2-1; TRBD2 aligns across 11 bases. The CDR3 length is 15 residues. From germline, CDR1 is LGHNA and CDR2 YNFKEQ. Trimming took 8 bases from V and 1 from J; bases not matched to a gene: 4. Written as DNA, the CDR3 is TGTGCCAGCCGCCCTAGCGGGGGGTCCTACAATGAGCAGTTCTTC. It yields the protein CASRPSGGSYNEQFF.

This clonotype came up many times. The CDR3, as DNA: TGCAGTGCTATCCCCGTGGCACAGTACAGCACAGATACGCAGTATTTT. Its protein is CSAIPVAQYSTDTQYF. This sequence joins TRBV20-1 and TRBJ2-3; D is ambiguous. The CDR3 loop spans 16 amino acids. The V and J ends lost 4 bases and 0 bases respectively, with 17 bases between them. The germline CDR1 and CDR2 sequences are DFQATT and SNEGSKA (reference sequence).